The TCR beta chain described here comes from a study of T cells in Graves' hyperthyroidism and ophthalmopathy. Study-wide context: The blood sample was taken at first diagnosis, before treatment began.

The study included ophthalmopathy patients with Clinical Activity Score at least 3, NOSPECS grade at least 4 and duration under 3 months. The length of the CDR3 is 15 residues. In germline, CDR1 is SGHRS, CDR2 YFSETQ. Between the trimmed V and J ends, which lost 4 bases and 5 bases, there was a span of 19 bases. As for this clonotype: Its antigen is still unknown.

Points from the study as a whole: Expanded thyroid clonotypes (above 0.001) were mostly also found in blood.

Amplification of TCR beta CDR3 regions was performed using RNA transcripts as template. A set of HTBI primers served as the primers for a first-round RT-PCR of the TCR CDR3. Using its own MiXCR run on the multiplex PCR reads, TCRdb lists one record per CDR3 protein. The sample gives around 500,000 distinct CDR3 sequences, under 25% of which show up once; approximately 49% is in the top ten. J is TRBJ2-7 and V is TRBV5-1; a possible D gene is TRBD2 (5 bases). The sequence was collected from a woman aged 70-85 years with Graves' ophthalmopathy. The sequencing input was blood. This chain's CDR3 is CASSRETGRTNEQYF. DNA of the CDR3: TGCGCCAGCAGCCGAGAAACGGGAAGGACGAACGAGCAGTACTTC.